This T cell receptor (beta chain) originates from a study of memory CD4+ T cells and cytomegalovirus serostatus (dated by TCRdb to the late 2010s). Background for the entire study: A total of roughly 33 healthy Belgian adults, of whom 9 were CMV seropositive and approximately 24 were CMV seronegative, were included in the cohort. To replicate a published TCR-based CMV serostatus classifier, the researchers sequenced the CD4+ memory TCRbeta repertoires of a Belgian cohort whose cytomegalovirus serostatus was known.

CDR1 and CDR2, looked up from the germline V gene, are ENHRY and SYGVKD. Spanning cysteine to phenylalanine, the CDR3 consists of 13 amino acids. Only the CDR3 DNA is retained, 39 bases long and in frame from the first base. The V end loses 4 bases and the J end loses 0 bases, and a stretch of 6 bases separates them. On the study overall, not on this receptor specifically: Only CD4+CD45RO+ memory cells were sequenced, in contrast to the original study, which included naive and memory CD4+ and CD8+ populations. The results were read as suggesting that the CMV-associated TCR signature is, for the most part, present in the CD4+ memory repertoire. A median bootstrapped AUC of almost 0.96 with a 95% CI of 0.76-1.00 was achieved on the Belgian cohort by the original-framework classifier. Among the 150 to 200 previously reported CMV-associated TCRbeta sequences, 65 to 85 showed up in the CD4+ memory repertoires, with each one found in between one and five individuals. For predicting CMV serostatus, the median bootstrapped AUC was 0.95 using the original framework and over 0.9 using a US-trained random forest.

The Quick-DNA Microprep Kit was used to extract genomic DNA from the sorted cells. Amplification of TCRbeta DNA was done with the immunoSEQ hsTCRbeta kit, following the protocol from the manufacturer. An Illumina MiSeq instrument was used to sequence the TCRbeta libraries. Turning to the authors' computational methods: Removing out-of-frame sequences left 2,204,828 distinct TCRbeta sequences, an average of about 67,000 per individual. Two values were used to score each individual: the count of 150 to 200 previously reported CMV-associated TCRbeta sequences and the total count of productive distinct TCRbeta sequences. A beta-binomial model was reimplemented in Python, and scikit-learn random forests with default parameters were trained on US cohort data. Classifier performance on the Belgian cohort was summarized as median AUC with percentile confidence intervals calculated over 10,000 bootstrap iterations. TCRdb provides this immuneACCESS table in a form limited to in-frame rearrangements. Some clones are lacking; in checked studies, under half of them reflect an unresolved V gene, and why the rest are absent is not known. V, J and clone size were drawn from that table, and D and trimming were deduced from the DNA. The sample records about 82,000 clones, more than 70% of which are singletons. Roughly 0.8% of the sample rests with the top ten.

A FACSAria II was used to sort memory CD4+ T cells, defined as single viable CD3+CD4+CD8-CD45RO+ cells. CMV serostatus was determined with a Roche Elecsys assay detecting serum IgG against CMV pp150, pp28, p38 and p52. After the samples were thawed, total CD4+ T cells were enriched through positive selection using CD4 magnetic microbeads. The samples came from a different study that was designed specifically to examine the CD4+ T cell memory repertoire. Peripheral blood mononuclear cells were isolated and cryopreserved according to standard operating procedures, and serum was kept at -80 degrees C. Staining used CD3-PerCP (BW264/56), CD4-APC (RPA-T4), CD45RO-PE (UCHT1) and CD8-Pacific Orange (3B5) antibodies, with Sytox blue excluding non-viable cells. A remark on this clone: Its antigen is unknown. No much larger clone exists at a distance of one base, and base qualities are not known.

This sequence was found in an adult in good health and CMV-seronegative. Sequencing was performed on memory CD4+ T cells from blood. The chain is made from TRBV10-3 and TRBJ1-1; the D segment cannot be called with confidence. The nucleotide sequence is given as TGTGCCATCAGTGGGGAGATGAACACTGAAGCTTTCTTT. Translated, it reads CAISGEMNTEAFF.